The TCR beta chain described here comes from a study of T cell responses to AZD1222 COVID-19 vaccine. Findings and limits, study-wide: Possibly, clonal diversity was underestimated; donors were largely white British and included more females.

Libraries were prepared by immunoSEQ multiplex PCR; TCRdb keeps only in-frame clonotypes and omits some of them. Of 84,000 or so clones in the sample, approximately 89% were seen once. Trimming took off 0 bases at V and 0 bases at J, with 15 bases between the two ends. This CDR3 contains 18 residues. Germline values: CDR1 LGHDT, CDR2 YNNKEL (reference sequence). Concerning this clone: Its antigen is still unknown.

This chain joins TRBV3-1 (or the pseudogene TRBV3-2) and TRBJ2-1; D is perhaps TRBD2 (6 bases). The sequence came from an adult in good health. The input for sequencing was peripheral blood, taken on day 0 of AZD1222 vaccination. The CDR3, as DNA: TGTGCCAGCAGCCAAGATACGTTCCTAGCGAGCTCCTACAATGAGCAGTTCTTC. Its translation is CASSQDTFLASSYNEQFF.